Sequencing of this T cell receptor (beta chain) was carried out in a study of shared T cell receptors in the human thymus. The CDR3 runs 15 residues. V lost 4 bases and J lost 2; bases outside the gene matches: 7. Germline lookup yields CDR1 LNHDA and CDR2 SQIVND (reference sequence). Using immunoSEQ multiplex PCR, the repertoire was profiled, and TCRdb retains in-frame clones only, with some absent. This sample carries 650,000 to 950,000 clones, approximately 85% of them seen once, and the ten largest clones take 0.0095% to 0.011%. These data also featured in a second study, about human thymus T cells. Turning to that study: The people who donated were healthy Finnish babies having corrective surgery for congenital heart defects. Thymic material originated from resections removed in the course of corrective heart surgery. Overlap was high between thymic repertoires from unrelated individuals, as reported in related research.

The specimen was thymocytes. This clonotype was sampled from a girl in the first two years of life with a congenital heart defect. The J gene is TRBJ2-7, the V gene TRBV19; 8 bases fit TRBD1. CDR3 coding DNA: TGTGCCAGTAGTAAACAGGGGGTCCTCCCCTACGAGCAGTACTTC. Residues: CASSKQGVLPYEQYF.